Sequencing of this T cell receptor (beta chain) was carried out in a study of CD4+ T cells in melanoma. The study's findings and limits: A reported correlation linked neoantigen-specific CD4+ T cells to CD8+, macrophage and B cell function. Reportedly, melanoma neoantigen-specific CD4+ T cells showed varied differentiation states.

CDR1 is LNHDA, CDR2 SQIVND, per germline (reference sequence). Trimming took 3 bases from V and 0 from J, leaving 9 bases between them. The CDR3 consists of 15 residues. This clone has just a few counts. The antigen is undetermined. Assay used: immunoSEQ multiplex PCR; TCRdb lists only in-frame clones, some missing. The sample shows a few thousand clones, around 62% of them seen only once. Sequenced: cells from a culture (not recorded whether cultured in vitro). This sequence joins TRBV19 and TRBJ1-3; the D gene is possibly TRBD1 (5 bases). The origin of this receptor is a human donor with melanoma. The CDR3 reads CASSIAGHSGNTIYF. The CDR3 DNA reads as TGTGCCAGTAGTATCGCAGGGCACTCTGGAAACACCATATATTTT.